The entry below gives a single T cell receptor (beta chain) sequence along with its context. This clonotype was seen repeatedly, ten times or more. The specificity of this receptor is unknown. No clone much larger than this one lies a single base away; base qualities are absent. This sample is drawn from a study of molecular identifiers for immune sequencing clone quantification (dated by TCRdb to 2017 to 2018). For the study in its entirety: For a replicate experiment, the RNA from either around 20,000 or 100,000 naive CD8 T cells was divided into five aliquots, and four of those aliquots went on to sequencing. This methods study used CD8 T cells to benchmark TCR RNA copy counting and molecular-identifier clustering-based TCR repertoire sequencing (MIDCIRS). Summary of the overall study and its limitations: Spiked-in Jurkat TCR RNA equivalent to a single cell was reported to be detectable even among one million naive CD8 T cells. Naive libraries contained spiked-in Jurkat TCR RNA (10 copies' worth), which is not part of the donor repertoire. Highly expanded clone sizes could be underestimated if identical TCR molecules share a barcode. In CMV-specific effector cells, clones with more than 20 RNA copies accounted for over 98% of molecules, whereas in naive cells such clones accounted for under 1%. Without barcode sub-clustering, chimeric consensus sequences inflated TCR diversity; chimeras reached as high as 47%. About 3.1 recovered TCR RNA copies per cell were obtained by modeling, versus approximately 10 by digital PCR, implying a capture efficiency of about 30%.

Libraries of naive CD8 T cells were built from 20,000 to 1,000,000 sorted cells, with 10%, 30% or 50% of the purified RNA used. Naive CD8 T cells were FACS-sorted as CD8+CD4-CCR7+CD45RA+ on a BD FACSAria II into RLT Plus buffer. Detection sensitivity was tested by spiking Jurkat RNA equal to around 11 TCR copies' worth into samples containing roughly 19,000-1,100,000 naive CD8 T cells. Enrichment of CD8 T cells was performed with RosetteSep CD8+ T Cell Enrichment Cocktail and Ficoll-Paque, after which ACK red cell lysis was carried out. Receptor amplification or capture employed PCR. TCRdb shows the sequencer as Illumina HiSeq 4000. Bulk TCR libraries were prepared as previously described, using TCR primers listed in Table S5. Total RNA was purified with the Qiagen AllPrep DNA/RNA kit. Before analysis, reads from multiple sequencing runs of the same library were pooled. For the original study's pipeline: Reads were retained only if the reads had an exact TCR constant sequence, and the retained reads were trimmed to 150 nt and grouped according to their 12-nt molecular barcodes. Reads inside each barcode group were sub-clustered using a 15% Levenshtein threshold, and a quality-weighted consensus sequence was constructed for each RNA molecule. Non-functional sequences were removed, as were lower-count sequences one edit away from another. Based on fitting two negative binomial distributions, any barcode sub-cluster with under 20% of the maximum read count was discarded. TCRdb applied fastp at Q25 and MiXCR to the public reads, then kept only in-frame beta chains. One record per CDR3 amino acid sequence lists the most common genes and DNA. In this record, the V and J calls reflect TCRdb's handling and not the investigators' own analysis. The sample table holds 400,000 to 600,000 distinct CDR3 sequences, of which about a fifth were seen once. The biggest ten clones account for approximately 0.84% of the sample.

V lost 9 bases and J lost 4 bases, and the count of bases not matched to a germline gene is 7. Spanning cysteine to phenylalanine, the CDR3 consists of 13 amino acids. The retained sequence is limited to the CDR3, 39 bases, with the frame set at the first base. For CDR1 and CDR2, the germline V gene (reference sequence) lists LNHDA and SQIVND. Sequencing was done on a sample of naive CD8+ T cells from blood, with Jurkat cell RNA spiked in. Taken with the paper, the label for cell subset or site translates to: FACS-sorted CD8+CD4-CCR7+CD45RA+ naive T cells. This receptor was identified in a human donor in good health. Some libraries in this study had Jurkat cell RNA spiked in. The chain is assembled from TRBV19 and TRBJ2-3; 7 bases in between match TRBD2. The DNA reads TGTGCCAGCAGTCTAGGACTAGCAGATACGCAGTATTTT. Its protein product is CASSLGLADTQYF. The entire variable domain, with the stretches around the CDR3 drawn from the reference TRBV19 and TRBJ2-3 proteins, is DGGITQSPKYLFRKEGQNVTLSCEQNLNHDAMYWYRQDPGQGLRLIYYSQIVNDFQKGDIAEGYSVSREKKESFPLTVTSAQKNPTAFYLCASSLGLADTQYFGPGTRLTVL.